This T cell receptor (beta chain) came from a study of Ad26.COV2.S vaccination and SARS-CoV-2 variants. Study-wide background: Enrollment placed the donor in the COV1001 Ad26.COV2.S trial arm. Once, or twice with 56 days between doses, Ad26.COV2.S was given intramuscularly.

V dropped 11 bases and J dropped 2; count of bases not matched to a gene: 12. CDR1 is MNHNY, CDR2 SVGAGI, per germline (reference sequence). The CDR3 is made up of 15 amino acids. TCRdb's table, derived via immunoSEQ multiplex PCR, lists solely in-frame clones and lacks some. The sample contains about 400,000 clones, about 91% of which appear only once. Specified treatment: about 20 received Ad26.COV2.S at low or high dose, single or two shots; about 5 received placebo; per-sample allocation not given. Sampling happened 63 days after the first vaccine or placebo injection. An Ad26 vector carrying the Wuhan-strain SARS-CoV-2 spike served as the vaccine.

The receptor was isolated from a person aged 18-60 years who received the Ad26.COV2.S COVID-19 vaccine or a placebo. Source: peripheral blood, taken in a trial of Ad26.COV2.S vaccine versus placebo. V and J are TRBV6-6 and TRBJ2-7; 10 bases map to TRBD2. The CDR3 DNA reads TGTGCCGTTCTCCGGACTAGCGGTTATACCTACGAGCAGTACTTC. This gives the protein CAVLRTSGYTYEQYF.